These T cell receptor beta chains were read from a single sample in a study of cytomegalovirus exposure and HLA in healthy donors. Assay used: immunoSEQ multiplex PCR; TCRdb lists only in-frame clones, some missing. The repertoire holds over 150,000 clones, 60% to 80% seen once, with more than 10% in the top ten. Sequencing was carried out using PBMCs. The receptors were sampled from a young man in good health and CMV-seropositive. The CDR3 runs from the conserved cysteine through the conserved F or W. The D gene is left open where the match is weak. Expanded clones get a size class; other rows say once, few or many, or leave the size out.

j_call: TRBJ2-7
clone_size: .
v_call: TRBV9
d_call: .
cdr3_aa: CASSVGQLAEQYF
cdr3_nt: TGTGCCAGCAGCGTGGGGCAGCTCGCCGAGCAGTACTTC

j_call: TRBJ2-7
clone_size: .
v_call: TRBV9
d_call: .
cdr3_aa: CASSSGQSTYEQYF
cdr3_nt: TGTGCCAGCAGCTCTGGACAGAGTACCTACGAGCAGTACTTC

j_call: TRBJ1-5
clone_size: .
v_call: TRBV2
d_call: .
cdr3_aa: CASSEAGGGNQPQHF
cdr3_nt: TGTGCCAGCAGTGAAGCAGGGGGAGGCAATCAGCCCCAGCATTTT

j_call: TRBJ2-7
clone_size: .
v_call: TRBV6-1
d_call: TRBD1
cdr3_aa: CASVQGAKSNEQYF
cdr3_nt: TGTGCCAGTGTACAGGGGGCGAAGTCCAACGAGCAGTACTTC

j_call: TRBJ1-4
clone_size: .
v_call: TRBV5-1
d_call: TRBD1
cdr3_aa: CASSNGQGYNEKLFF
cdr3_nt: TGCGCCAGCAGCAACGGACAGGGATATAATGAAAAACTGTTTTTT

j_call: TRBJ2-3
clone_size: once
v_call: TRBV7-8
d_call: TRBD2
cdr3_aa: CASSFVTSGSGDTQYF
cdr3_nt: TGTGCCAGCAGCTTCGTGACTAGCGGGAGTGGGGATACGCAGTATTTT

j_call: TRBJ2-2
clone_size: .
v_call: TRBV6-6
d_call: .
cdr3_aa: CASSYLRTTNGELFF
cdr3_nt: TGTGCCAGCAGTTACCTTCGGACAACAAACGGGGAGCTGTTTTTT

j_call: TRBJ2-3
clone_size: .
v_call: TRBV7-8
d_call: .
cdr3_aa: CASRVRSGGTDTQYF
cdr3_nt: TGTGCCAGCAGGGTCAGGTCAGGGGGCACAGATACGCAGTATTTT

j_call: TRBJ2-3
clone_size: .
v_call: TRBV5-1
d_call: TRBD2
cdr3_aa: CASSFQLAGGTDTQYF
cdr3_nt: TGCGCCAGCAGCTTCCAGCTAGCGGGAGGTACAGATACGCAGTATTTT

j_call: TRBJ1-1
clone_size: .
v_call: TRBV25-1
d_call: .
cdr3_aa: CASSEAGAGSTEAFF
cdr3_nt: TGTGCCAGCAGTGAGGCAGGCGCTGGGAGCACTGAAGCTTTCTTT

j_call: TRBJ2-7
clone_size: .
v_call: TRBV5-4
d_call: TRBD2
cdr3_aa: CASSLASGAIYEQYF
cdr3_nt: TGTGCCAGCAGCTTGGCTAGCGGTGCTATTTACGAGCAGTACTTC

j_call: TRBJ2-6
clone_size: .
v_call: TRBV7-2
d_call: TRBD1
cdr3_aa: CASSTKQTGISSGANVLTF
cdr3_nt: TGTGCCAGCAGCACCAAGCAGACAGGGATTAGCTCTGGGGCCAACGTCCTGACTTTC

j_call: TRBJ1-6
clone_size: .
v_call: TRBV5-4
d_call: TRBD1
cdr3_aa: CASSRDRNSPLHF
cdr3_nt: TGTGCCAGCAGTCGGGACAGGAATTCACCCCTCCACTTT

j_call: TRBJ1-4
clone_size: .
v_call: TRBV2
d_call: .
cdr3_aa: CASSRQGLNEKLFF
cdr3_nt: TGTGCCAGCAGTCGGCAGGGACTAAATGAAAAACTGTTTTTT

j_call: TRBJ2-1
clone_size: .
v_call: TRBV4-1
d_call: TRBD2
cdr3_aa: CASSQDPTSGRFNEQFF
cdr3_nt: TGCGCCAGCAGCCAAGATCCGACTAGCGGGAGATTCAATGAGCAGTTCTTC

j_call: TRBJ2-7
clone_size: .
v_call: TRBV28
d_call: TRBD2
cdr3_aa: CASSTDTKELAGGLAPEQYF
cdr3_nt: TGTGCCAGCAGCACGGACACCAAGGAACTAGCGGGAGGCCTCGCACCCGAGCAGTACTTC

j_call: TRBJ2-7
clone_size: .
v_call: TRBV15
d_call: .
cdr3_aa: CATSRDAAVHEQYF
cdr3_nt: TGTGCCACCAGCAGAGATGCGGCAGTCCACGAGCAGTACTTC

j_call: TRBJ2-2
clone_size: .
v_call: TRBV2
d_call: TRBD1
cdr3_aa: CASTRTGDTGELFF
cdr3_nt: TGTGCCAGCACTAGGACAGGGGACACCGGGGAGCTGTTTTTT

j_call: TRBJ2-1
clone_size: once
v_call: TRBV30
d_call: TRBD2
cdr3_aa: CAWSRLAGGRDEQFF
cdr3_nt: TGTGCCTGGAGCCGACTAGCGGGAGGGCGAGATGAGCAGTTCTTC

j_call: TRBJ1-2
clone_size: .
v_call: TRBV19
d_call: TRBD1
cdr3_aa: CARGAEPGQKCRAYGYTF
cdr3_nt: TGTGCCAGGGGAGCCGAACCGGGACAGAAGTGCCGGGCTTATGGCTACACCTTC

j_call: TRBJ1-1
clone_size: .
v_call: TRBV2
d_call: .
cdr3_aa: CASSNRVGTEAFF
cdr3_nt: TGTGCCAGCAGCAACAGGGTAGGGACTGAAGCTTTCTTT

j_call: TRBJ2-7
clone_size: .
v_call: TRBV7-9
d_call: .
cdr3_aa: CASSLGPNTGSEQYF
cdr3_nt: TGTGCCAGCAGCTTAGGCCCCAACACAGGGAGCGAGCAGTACTTC

j_call: TRBJ1-5
clone_size: .
v_call: TRBV27
d_call: .
cdr3_aa: CASSCERDNLTMAPNQPQHF
cdr3_nt: TGTGCCAGCAGTTGCGAACGGGACAACCTCACTATGGCCCCTAATCAGCCCCAGCATTTT

j_call: TRBJ2-3
clone_size: .
v_call: TRBV4-2
d_call: TRBD1
cdr3_aa: CASSQVEIGQGTNDQSSDTQYF
cdr3_nt: TGTGCCAGCAGCCAAGTAGAGATTGGACAGGGGACCAACGATCAATCTTCAGATACGCAGTATTTT

j_call: TRBJ2-1
clone_size: .
v_call: TRBV7-8
d_call: TRBD1
cdr3_aa: CASSKQGAVRGEQFF
cdr3_nt: TGTGCCAGCAGCAAACAGGGGGCTGTCAGGGGTGAGCAGTTCTTC

j_call: TRBJ2-1
clone_size: .
v_call: TRBV5-6
d_call: TRBD2
cdr3_aa: CAGSFASGIILNEQFF
cdr3_nt: TGTGCCGGCAGCTTTGCTAGCGGGATCATCCTCAATGAGCAGTTCTTC

j_call: TRBJ2-3
clone_size: few
v_call: TRBV19
d_call: .
cdr3_aa: CASRSAATDTQYF
cdr3_nt: TGTGCCAGTAGGAGCGCCGCCACAGATACGCAGTATTTT